The rows below give T cell receptor beta chains drawn from one sample of a study of cytomegalovirus exposure and HLA in healthy donors. TCRdb's table, derived via immunoSEQ multiplex PCR, lists solely in-frame clones and lacks some. The data hold about 160,000 clones, with about 86% observed a single time. Sequencing was performed on PBMCs. These receptor sequences come from a woman between 18 and 29 years old in good health and CMV-seronegative. Both conserved end residues are part of each CDR3. D genes are given only for firm matches. Expanded clones are given a class, and other clones once, few, many or no size at all.

J gene,V gene,clone size,D gene,CDR3 DNA,CDR3 protein
TRBJ1-5,TRBV6-5,few,NA,TGTGCCAGCTCTCCGGTGGGAGGGAATCAGCCCCAGCATTTT,CASSPVGGNQPQHF
TRBJ2-2,TRBV12-5,NA,NA,TGTGCTAGTGGTTTGGTGGCAGGGAACACCGGGGAGCTGTTTTTT,CASGLVAGNTGELFF
TRBJ2-3,TRBV27,NA,TRBD2,TGTGCCAGCAGTTTATCGGTTCGACTAGCGGGCACAGATACGCAGTATTTT,CASSLSVRLAGTDTQYF
TRBJ1-1,TRBV9,NA,TRBD1,TGTGCCAGCAGCGCCGGGACAGGGGGACGCCAGGCCAGATCCTACACTGAAGCTTTCTTT,CASSAGTGGRQARSYTEAFF
TRBJ1-3,TRBV28,NA,NA,TGTGCCAGCAGTTCCCGGAGCTCTGGAAACACCATATATTTT,CASSSRSSGNTIYF
TRBJ1-1,TRBV12-5,NA,TRBD1,TGTGCTAGTGCTTTACTATTTTGGACAGGGGGAGCTTTCTTT,CASALLFWTGGAFF
TRBJ1-2,TRBV5-1,NA,TRBD1,TGCGCCAGCAGCTCTGAGGTGACAGGGATGGTGCTTTCTCGTGGCTACACCTTC,CASSSEVTGMVLSRGYTF
TRBJ1-2,TRBV19,NA,NA,TGTGCCAGTAGTACCCTACCCCAGCCCGACCGGGGGTATGGCTACACCTTC,CASSTLPQPDRGYGYTF
TRBJ1-2,TRBV18,NA,TRBD1,TGTGCCAGCTCACTCGGCCGGGACAGGGACGGTGGCTACACCTTC,CASSLGRDRDGGYTF
TRBJ2-7,TRBV7-9,NA,NA,TGTGCCAGCAGCTTGAGCTCCTACGAGCAGTACTTC,CASSLSSYEQYF
TRBJ2-1,TRBV19,NA,NA,TGTGCCAGTAGGAGACAGCCGCTTTCCTACAATGAGCAGTTCTTC,CASRRQPLSYNEQFF
TRBJ1-5,TRBV28,NA,NA,TGTGCCAGCACTAGGGGAAGCAATCAGCCCCAGCATTTT,CASTRGSNQPQHF
TRBJ2-7,TRBV4-3,once,TRBD2,TGCGCCAGCAGCCAATACAGGACGACTAGCGGGGACGACTACGAGCAGTACTTC,CASSQYRTTSGDDYEQYF
TRBJ1-5,TRBV4-1,few,NA,TGCGCCAGCAGCCAAGAGGGGGGTGCCCGCAATCAGCCCCAGCATTTT,CASSQEGGARNQPQHF
TRBJ1-1,TRBV18,NA,NA,TGTGCCAGCTCACCACCGAGTGGAGGGTTTGAGGCTTTCTTT,CASSPPSGGFEAFF
TRBJ2-1,TRBV7-3,NA,TRBD2,TGTGCCAGCAGCTTATCCCCCCCACTAGCGGGGGGCTCCCCTTCCTACAATGAGCAGTTCTTC,CASSLSPPLAGGSPSYNEQFF
TRBJ2-1,TRBV11-1,NA,TRBD1,TGTGCCAGCAGCGAACCCGGGACAGCATTCCACAATGAGCAGTTCTTC,CASSEPGTAFHNEQFF
TRBJ2-7,TRBV5-8,NA,NA,TGTGCCAGCAGCTTGGAGGGGCGAAGCTCCTACGAGCAGTACTTC,CASSLEGRSSYEQYF
TRBJ2-7,TRBV6-5,once,TRBD1,TGTGCCAGCAGTACCCGGGACAGGTTCCCCTACGAGCAGTACTTC,CASSTRDRFPYEQYF
TRBJ1-5,TRBV29-1,few,TRBD1,TGCAGCGTGAGGACAGGACCTAGCAATCAGCCCCAGCATTTT,CSVRTGPSNQPQHF
TRBJ1-2,TRBV13,NA,TRBD1,TGTGCCAGCAGCGTGGACAGGGGGCGGGATGGCTACACCTTC,CASSVDRGRDGYTF
TRBJ2-7,TRBV27,few,TRBD1,TGTGCCAGCAGACCGGGACAGGGCCCCTACGAGCAGTACTTC,CASRPGQGPYEQYF
TRBJ2-1,TRBV6-1,NA,TRBD2,TGTGCCAGCAGGGGACTAGCGGGAGGGGTCGATGAGCAGTTCTTC,CASRGLAGGVDEQFF
TRBJ2-7,TRBV6-5,NA,NA,TGTGCCAGCGGTAATTCCTACTACGAGCAGTACTTC,CASGNSYYEQYF
TRBJ2-1,TRBV5-1,once,TRBD2,TGCGCCAGCAGCTTGGCTTCGCGGGAGGGAAGCTCCTACAATGAGCAGTTCTTC,CASSLASREGSSYNEQFF
TRBJ1-5,TRBV27,few,NA,TGTGCCAGCAGTCGCAGGGGAGGGCCAGATCAGCCCCAGCATTTT,CASSRRGGPDQPQHF
TRBJ1-2,TRBV5-4,NA,NA,TGTGCCAGCAGCTTGTGGGACAAAGCTTATGGCTACACCTTC,CASSLWDKAYGYTF
TRBJ2-2,TRBV19,NA,NA,TGTGCCAGTATGGGCCCAAGAACCGGGGAGCTGTTTTTT,CASMGPRTGELFF
TRBJ2-7,TRBV6-5,NA,NA,TGTGCCAGCAGCCTGGGGGGCGGGAGCTACGAGCAGTACTTC,CASSLGGGSYEQYF
TRBJ2-7,TRBV7-2,NA,TRBD2,TGTGCCAGCAGCTCAGGACTAGCGGGAGAGAACGAGCAGTACTTC,CASSSGLAGENEQYF
TRBJ1-6,TRBV27,NA,NA,TGTGCCAGCAGTTCGTCTGGGCAGGGTCCACCCCTCCACTTT,CASSSSGQGPPLHF
TRBJ2-6,TRBV5-4,NA,NA,TGTGCCAGCAGCTTGAAAACATCCTCTGGGGCCAACGTCCTGACTTTC,CASSLKTSSGANVLTF
TRBJ2-7,TRBV29-1,NA,NA,TGCAGCGTTGGAGGGATAACCTACGAGCAGTACTTC,CSVGGITYEQYF
TRBJ1-3,TRBV5-4,once,NA,TGTGCCAGCAGTCACCCGACAGACGTCTCTGGAAACACCATATATTTT,CASSHPTDVSGNTIYF
TRBJ1-3,TRBV6-5,NA,NA,TGTGCCAGCAGTAGGACAGTCCCATCTGGAAACACCATATATTTT,CASSRTVPSGNTIYF
TRBJ2-7,TRBV6-1,NA,TRBD1,TGTGCCAGCAGGGCTAGACAGGGGGGATCTCACGAGCAGTACTTC,CASRARQGGSHEQYF
TRBJ1-2,TRBV5-6,NA,NA,TGTGCCAGCAGCTTGGTGGCGGGTGGCTACACCTTC,CASSLVAGGYTF
TRBJ1-4,TRBV7-9,NA,TRBD1,TGTGCCAGCAGCGCCACAGGGGGCAATGAAAAACTGTTTTTT,CASSATGGNEKLFF
TRBJ2-2,TRBV27,NA,TRBD2,TGTGCCAGCGGGGGACTAGGGGACCTCACCGGGGAGCTGTTTTTT,CASGGLGDLTGELFF
TRBJ2-2,TRBV5-6,NA,NA,TGTGCCAGCAGCTTGGCGTCTTTTGCGGGTACCGGGGAGCTGTTTTTT,CASSLASFAGTGELFF
TRBJ2-1,TRBV5-1,NA,TRBD2,TGCGCCAGCAGCTTGCTATATGGCGGGAGGCTAAACAATGAGCAGTTCTTC,CASSLLYGGRLNNEQFF
TRBJ2-7,TRBV19,once,NA,TGTGCCAGTAGTATAGGACGGAGTTCCTCCTACGAGCAGTACTTC,CASSIGRSSSYEQYF
TRBJ2-6,TRBV14,NA,TRBD1,TGTGCCAGCAGCCAAGACCCAGGGGGAGTCTCTGGGGCCAACGTCCTGACTTTC,CASSQDPGGVSGANVLTF
TRBJ2-1,TRBV7-3,NA,NA,TGTGCCAGCAGCCGCGCCGAGGGGGAGGAGCAGTTCTTC,CASSRAEGEEQFF
TRBJ2-7,TRBV7-8,NA,NA,TGTGCCAGCAGCCCGCTTATATGGGGGGACCCACACGAGCAGTACTTC,CASSPLIWGDPHEQYF
TRBJ2-7,TRBV5-1,few,TRBD1,TGCGCCAGCAGCTTGGCCTTCGCTCTAGGGGACAGGCCGCCCTACGAGCAGTACTTC,CASSLAFALGDRPPYEQYF
TRBJ1-1,TRBV5-1,NA,NA,TGCGCCAGCAGTCCGGGGACAAATATGAACACTGAAGCTTTCTTT,CASSPGTNMNTEAFF